In its sample, the clone carrying this T cell receptor (beta chain) was seen a few times. The antigen is not known. This record comes from a study of sequential checkpoint blockade in melanoma. Study-level information: Patients were randomized 1:1 to nivolumab-then-ipilimumab or ipilimumab-then-nivolumab first-line. Each arm's sequence ended with maintenance nivolumab. Findings and limits, study-wide: Tumor T-cell fraction and clonality correlated with PD-L1 and CD8+ counts.

Treatment meaning: randomized to nivolumab then ipilimumab (arm A) or the reverse (arm B). Some clones are missing from TCRdb's copy, which holds only in-frame ones; the method was immunoSEQ multiplex PCR. The table shows roughly 20,000 clones, with 27% occurring only once. CDR1 and CDR2 from the germline V gene are SGHTA and FQGNSA. CDR3 length equals 16 residues. Deletions cut 5 bases from V and 2 bases from J, with 18 bases between. The sequenced sample was tumor tissue (inferred from file names), obtained from a patient given nivolumab and ipilimumab in sequence. This clonotype was obtained from a human donor with melanoma. The V and J genes are TRBV7-2 and TRBJ1-2; no reliable D call. The CDR3, as DNA: TGTGCCAGCAGCGGTTACAGTAGAGGGTGGAACTATGGCTACACCTTC. Its protein product is CASSGYSRGWNYGYTF.